The source of this T cell receptor (beta chain) is a study of T cells after yellow fever vaccination. At the level of the study: The study sorted EM, EMRA, CM and Tscm memory subsets by CD3, CD45RA, CCR7 and CD95.

TCR cDNA was made by 5'RACE template switching, adding a universal primer site and UMIs. TCRdb reprocessed the 5' RACE reads with MiXCR, giving one entry per CDR3 protein. The sample shows over 25,000 distinct CDR3 sequences, about 10% of them seen only once. This clonotype was detected ten times or more. J was trimmed by 3 bases and V by 3 bases; bases with no gene match: 5. This CDR3 has 14 residues. The material was PBMCs, either bulk or a sorted T-cell subset (CD4+, CD8+, memory, or dextramer-sorted; not recorded which), obtained less than 16 days after the first yellow fever vaccination. The clonotype comes from a man younger than 35 who received the YFV17D yellow fever vaccine. The chain uses TRBV12-3 or TRBV12-4 and TRBJ2-7; 7 bases agree with TRBD2. This CDR3 is CASSFAGGGYEQYF. The CDR3 DNA reads as TGTGCCAGCAGTTTCGCGGGCGGGGGCTACGAGCAGTACTTC.